The source of this T cell receptor beta chain is a study of early T cells in non-severe SARS-CoV-2 infection. At the level of the study: Chains from this unsorted whole-blood bulk RNA could not be paired. Findings of the study overall: The matching step, a VDJdb search, favored anti-spike CD8 responses and missed private and CD4 specificities.

This CDR3 comprises 12 residues. Germline V lookup: CDR1 WNHNN, CDR2 SYGVQD (reference sequence). Trimming stripped 6 bases from V and 3 bases from J, with 6 bases between. Individual cDNA molecules were tagged with unique molecular identifiers. TCRdb re-called the 5' RACE reads with MiXCR, one entry per CDR3 protein. The data show about 32,000 distinct CDR3 sequences, approximately 5.5% seen once. The sample holds a few counts of this clonotype. Its antigen remains unidentified. The sequenced material came from whole blood. This receptor was taken from an adult who was a healthcare worker with PCR-confirmed SARS-CoV-2 infection or an uninfected control (not recorded which). The rearrangement links TRBV10-1 to TRBJ1-5, with a possible D match to TRBD1 (5 bases). CDR3 sequence reads: CASRGHNQPQHF. CDR3 in DNA: TGCGCCAGCAGAGGACACAATCAGCCCCAGCATTTT.